These 17 T cell receptor beta chains came from one sample sequenced in a study of blood T cell repertoires in COVID-19. TCRdb's table, derived via immunoSEQ multiplex PCR, lists solely in-frame clones and lacks some. The sample includes some 40,000 clones, approximately 88% of them seen just once. Sequencing input: peripheral blood. Receptors were obtained from a man aged 50-59 years with active or convalescent COVID-19.

V usage is TRBV20-1 and J usage is TRBJ2-7, with 13 positions matching TRBD2. Germline lookup yields CDR1 DFQATT and CDR2 SNEGSKA (reference sequence). This CDR3 region has 16 residues. The V gene end was trimmed by 3 bases and the J gene end by 1 base; junction bases not matched to a gene: 6. CDR3 nucleotide sequence: TGCAGTGCTAGTCGGACTAGCGGGGGCCAATCCTACGAGCAGTACTTC. It translates to CSASRTSGGQSYEQYF.

This clone was seen only once. The gene calls are TRBV29-1 and TRBJ2-7; a weak D match, TRBD2 (5 bases). The length of the CDR3 is 12 residues. Germline values: CDR1 SQVTM, CDR2 ANQGSEA. V lost 7 bases, J lost 4 bases, and 14 bases lay in between. The CDR3 DNA reads TGCAGCGCTAACATGGGGAGTTACGAGCAGTACTTC. Encoded protein: CSANMGSYEQYF.

This clone qualifies as medium-sized. The chain has TRBV6-6 and TRBJ1-4, with a tentative D call TRBD1 (5 bases). The length of the CDR3 is 13 residues. The ends were cut back, 8 bases at V and 4 bases at J, with 11 bases in the middle. Germline loops: CDR1 MNHNY, CDR2 SVGAGI (reference sequence). In nucleotides, the CDR3 is TGTGCCAGCGCCCGGGACTTTAATGAAAAACTGTTTTTT. Its protein is CASARDFNEKLFF.

This clone was recorded only once. The chain links TRBV4-2 to TRBJ2-4; no clear D gene. V was clipped by 0 bases and J by 1 base, with 7 bases between them. The CDR3 consists of 15 residues. Germline V gives CDR1 LGHNA, CDR2 YNFKEQ. The DNA for the CDR3 is TGTGCCAGCAGCCAAGACTTGTTTGCCAAAAACATTCAGTACTTC. It specifies CASSQDLFAKNIQYF.

The chain joins TRBV19 to TRBJ2-1; the match to TRBD2 covers 7 bases. Germline CDR1 LNHDA, CDR2 SQIVND (reference sequence). The CDR3 length is 11 residues. J was trimmed by 8 bases and V by 5 bases; bases with no gene match: 0. The CDR3 DNA reads TGTGCCAGTAGTGGGAGGGATGAGCAGTTCTTC. This encodes CASSGRDEQFF.

This sequence joins TRBV6-2 or TRBV6-3 and TRBJ1-1; D possibly corresponds to TRBD1 (5 bases). Germline assignment: CDR1 MNHEY and CDR2 SVGEGT. The CDR3 is 11 residues long. V was cut by 5 bases and J by 7 bases, with 8 bases left in between. Here the CDR3 DNA reads TGTGCCAGCAGTCCCGGGGGTGAAGCTTTCTTT. It specifies CASSPGGEAFF.

V gene TRBV9 combines with J gene TRBJ1-6; 7 bases align to TRBD1. The length of the CDR3 is 18 residues. With V trimmed by 4 bases and J by 7 bases, 17 bases remained unmatched. Germline CDR1 and CDR2: SGDLS and YYNGEE. DNA of the CDR3: TGTGCCAGCAGCACAGGGGCCCCCTACTCGTTAACCAATTCACCCCTCCACTTT. Translation: CASSTGAPYSLTNSPLHF.

This chain joins TRBV19 and TRBJ1-5, with a weak D call TRBD1 (6 bases). Germline values: CDR1 LNHDA, CDR2 SQIVND (reference sequence). The V and J ends lost 7 bases and 0 bases respectively, with 16 bases between them. The length of the CDR3 is 16 residues. The CDR3 DNA reads TGTGCCAGTATCCAGGGGAAGACTTATAGCAATCAGCCCCAGCATTTT. Its translation is CASIQGKTYSNQPQHF. Looking up the rest from reference TRBV19 and TRBJ1-5 gives the full variable domain: DGGITQSPKYLFRKEGQNVTLSCEQNLNHDAMYWYRQDPGQGLRLIYYSQIVNDFQKGDIAEGYSVSREKKESFPLTVTSAQKNPTAFYLCASIQGKTYSNQPQHFGDGTRLSIL.

This rearrangement joins TRBV18 to TRBJ2-2; D is uncertain. This CDR3 spans 14 amino acids. The V gene lost 0 bases and the J gene lost 3 bases, with 5 bases spanning the gap. From germline, CDR1 is KGHSH and CDR2 LQKENI. The CDR3 DNA is TGTGCCAGCTCACCACCCCGGGACACCGGGGAGCTGTTTTTT. Amino acids: CASSPPRDTGELFF.

Written as DNA, the CDR3 is TGCGCCAGCAGTGAGGGGGCAGGGGGATCCTACGAGCAGTACTTC. Translated: CASSEGAGGSYEQYF. The chain recombines TRBV10-1 with TRBJ2-7; 7 bases align to TRBD1. CDR3 length: 15 amino acids. Germline V lookup: CDR1 WNHNN, CDR2 SYGVQD (reference sequence). Unmatched junction bases numbered 5, after V lost 2 bases and J lost 1 base.

The chain carries TRBV7-8 and TRBJ2-1; 15 positions match TRBD2. V dropped 5 bases and J dropped 2; count of bases not matched to a gene: 4. The CDR3 has 17 amino acids. CDR1 is SGHVS and CDR2 is FQNEAQ in the germline V gene. In DNA, the CDR3 is TGTGCCAGCAGCAAAGGACTAGCGGGGGGGCCCTACAATGAGCAGTTCTTC. This codes for CASSKGLAGGPYNEQFF.

This chain connects TRBV30 to TRBJ1-2, with unresolved D. Germline V CDR1 and CDR2: GTSNPN, SVGIG (reference sequence). The length of the CDR3 is 13 residues. The V and J ends lost 0 bases and 4 bases respectively, with 9 bases between them. CDR3 in DNA: TGTGCCTGGAGTGTAGCCTCATCCTATGGCTACACCTTC. This sequence encodes CAWSVASSYGYTF.

J is TRBJ1-5 and V is TRBV6-1, with a tentative D call TRBD1 (5 bases). CDR3 length: 16 residues. Between the trimmed V and J ends, which lost 3 bases and 2 bases, there was a span of 14 bases. Per the germline V gene, CDR1 is MNHNS and CDR2 is SASEGT. The CDR3 region has the DNA TGTGCCAGCAGTGACTACGTCCTAGGGGGCAATCAGCCCCAGCATTTT. This gives the protein CASSDYVLGGNQPQHF.

The V call is TRBV2, the J call TRBJ1-1; D call uncertain. CDR3 size: 12 residues. Germline V gives CDR1 SNHLY, CDR2 FYNNEI. V gave up 6 bases and J gave up 11 bases, with 16 bases separating them. The CDR3 region is CASRTDGVEAFF. The CDR3, as DNA: TGTGCCAGCAGGACCGACGGGGTCGAGGCTTTCTTT.

The rearrangement links TRBV6-4 to TRBJ2-2, with D perhaps matching TRBD1 (5 bases). CDR1 and CDR2 from the germline V gene are MRHNA and SNTAGT. CDR3 length: 15 amino acids. Trimming shortened V by 6 bases and J by 4 bases, and 15 bases separated the two germline ends. CDR3: CASSPQGRGTGELFF. CDR3 sequence (DNA): TGTGCCAGCAGCCCCCAGGGAAGGGGCACCGGGGAGCTGTTTTTT.

The gene calls are TRBV3-1 (or the pseudogene TRBV3-2) and TRBJ2-5; D may be TRBD2 (6 bases). This CDR3 has 15 residues. Germline V gene lookup returns CDR1 LGHDT and CDR2 YNNKEL (reference sequence). With 1 base removed from V and 4 bases from J, the gap between germline ends came to 13 bases. DNA of the CDR3: TGTGCCAGCAGCCAAGGTCTCGGGGGAGGAGAGACCCAGTACTTC. It encodes CASSQGLGGGETQYF.

The chain couples TRBV2 to TRBJ1-2, with D hard to call. Trimming pared 6 bases from V and 6 bases from J, leaving 11 bases between. This CDR3 contains 12 residues. Germline CDR1 SNHLY, CDR2 FYNNEI. The CDR3 protein is CASRGSEDGYTF. In nucleotides, the CDR3 is TGTGCCAGCAGAGGATCGGAGGATGGCTACACCTTC.